These 21 T cell receptor beta chains were all obtained from the same sample, sequenced in a study of shared clonotypes between healthy human individuals. CD45RO-negative, CCR7-selected cells formed the naive CD8 fraction, which excluded terminally differentiated effector memory CD45RA+ cells. Sequencing was performed with immunoSEQ multiplex PCR; in TCRdb, only in-frame clones are kept and a portion is missing. Among about 590,000 clones listed, around 95% were seen once. What was sequenced was naive CD8+ T cells sorted from blood. The source of these receptors is a woman aged 25 to 39 in good health.

This rearrangement joins TRBV14 to TRBJ1-1; D possibly corresponds to TRBD1 (6 bases). This CDR3 is 15 amino acids long. V was clipped by 1 base and J by 3 bases, with 12 bases between them. Germline V CDR1 and CDR2: SGHDN, FVKESK. CDR3 nucleotides: TGTGCCAGCAGCCAAGTCGGGGGGGCGGACACTGAAGCTTTCTTT. This sequence encodes CASSQVGGADTEAFF.

The CDR3 DNA reads TGTGCCAGCACGTGGAGTCACTTGAACACTGAAGCTTTCTTT. Its protein product is CASTWSHLNTEAFF. The chain is built from TRBV6-1 and TRBJ1-1; no clear D gene. The V end was cut by 7 bases, the J end by 0 bases, with 12 bases between. Looked up from germline, CDR1 is MNHNS and CDR2 is SASEGT. CDR3 size: 14 residues.

On this clone itself: This sample also contains other DNA sequences that code for the same CDR3. The chain couples TRBV9 to TRBJ1-1; D is unclear. Germline CDR1 reads SGDLS; CDR2 reads YYNGEE. The CDR3 loop spans 13 amino acids. Trimming pared 0 bases from V and 2 bases from J, leaving 5 bases between. In nucleotides, the CDR3 is TGTGCCAGCAGCGTAGGTGCCAACACTGAAGCTTTCTTT. As protein: CASSVGANTEAFF. The full variable domain, in which reference TRBV9 and TRBJ1-1 provide the parts outside the CDR3, is DSGVTQTPKHLITATGQRVTLRCSPRSGDLSVYWYQQSLDQGLQFLIQYYNGEERAKGNILERFSAQQFPDLHSELNLSSLELGDSALYFCASSVGANTEAFFGQGTRLTVV.

The J gene is TRBJ2-5, the V gene TRBV19, with TRBD1 matching over 8 bases. The assigned J gene may be wrong: the sequence end matches TRBJ2-7 better. CDR1 LNHDA and CDR2 SQIVND come from the germline V gene (reference sequence). The CDR3 consists of 17 residues. CDR3 region: CASSIWTGLKTAYEQYF. CDR3 coding DNA: TGTGCCAGTAGTATCTGGACAGGGCTAAAGACCGCCTACGAGCAGTACTTC.

Concerning this clone itself: Mismatch with germline at one junction end may stem from a read error. V usage is TRBV15 and J usage is TRBJ1-1, with unresolved D. The CDR3 totals 15 residues. From germline, CDR1 is LNHNV and CDR2 YYDKDF (reference sequence). CDR3 region: CATSRAWEGNTEAFF. As DNA, the CDR3 is TGTGCCACCAGCAGAGCCTGGGAAGGAAACACTGAAGCTTTTTTT.

The V and J genes are TRBV5-1 and TRBJ1-1; 7 bases are shared with TRBD1. The trim removed 4 bases at V and 0 bases at J, leaving 3 bases unmatched. The CDR3 sequence is 14 residues long. Germline V gives CDR1 SGHRS, CDR2 YFSETQ. CDR3 sequence: CASSGGTVNTEAFF. As DNA, the CDR3 is TGCGCCAGCAGCGGGGGGACAGTGAACACTGAAGCTTTCTTT.

The V and J genes are TRBV15 and TRBJ2-5; 12 positions match TRBD2. The V segment lost 0 bases and the J segment 5 bases; nucleotides outside the gene matches: 7. Germline-derived CDR1 and CDR2 are LNHNV and YYDKDF (reference sequence). The CDR3 is 17 amino acids. The CDR3 region has the DNA TGTGCCACCAGCAGAGAAAAGACTAGCGGGAGCGTCGAGACCCAGTACTTC. Protein: CATSREKTSGSVETQYF.

The CDR3 is CASSLDSTYEQYF. CDR3 DNA sequence: TGTGCCAGCAGTTTAGACAGCACCTACGAGCAGTACTTC. The rearrangement joins TRBV27 to TRBJ2-7; a weak D match, TRBD1 (5 bases). The V gene's germline CDR1 is MNHEY and CDR2 SMNVEV (reference sequence). V was cut by 2 bases and J by 2 bases, with 7 bases left in between. The CDR3 contains 13 residues.

The rearrangement joins TRBV5-1 to TRBJ1-3; D call uncertain. Germline CDR1 and CDR2: SGHRS and YFSETQ. This CDR3 region has 15 residues. V lost 5 bases to trimming and J lost 3 bases, with 15 bases between them. CDR3 coding DNA: TGCGCCAGCAGAAGCGAACCCCTAGGTGGAAACACCATATATTTT. This translates into CASRSEPLGGNTIYF.

Worth noting for this clone: Other DNA sequences in the sample encode the same CDR3. V gene TRBV27 combines with J gene TRBJ1-5; D remains unclear. The CDR3 length is 14 residues. V gave up 2 bases and J gave up 1 base, with 6 bases separating them. Germline V gene data show CDR1 as MNHEY and CDR2 as SMNVEV (reference sequence). The DNA of the CDR3 is TGTGCCAGCAGTTTAATCGGAAGCAATCAGCCCCAGCATTTT. Its protein product is CASSLIGSNQPQHF.

This chain links TRBV28 with TRBJ1-1; unclear D gene. Germline V gives CDR1 MDHEN, CDR2 SYDVKM. V shed 3 bases and J shed 2 bases, with 10 bases lying between them. The CDR3 spans 14 residues. As DNA, the CDR3 is TGTGCCAGCAGTTTTCAGTCTTATAACACTGAAGCTTTCTTT. This gives the protein CASSFQSYNTEAFF.

The chain is built from TRBV2 and TRBJ2-7, with TRBD1 matching 10 bases. V shed 10 bases, J shed 4 bases, and the junction held 19 bases outside the gene matches. CDR1 and CDR2 (germline): SNHLY, FYNNEI. The length of the CDR3 is 17 residues. CDR3 region: CATIVTGGGWREYEQYF. CDR3 nucleotides: TGTGCCACCATAGTGACAGGGGGCGGATGGCGGGAGTACGAGCAGTACTTC.

The V gene is TRBV7-6, the J gene TRBJ1-2; 8 nucleotides align to TRBD1. CDR1 is SGHVS, CDR2 FNYEAQ, per germline. The trim removed 1 base at V and 6 bases at J, leaving 4 bases unmatched. CDR3 length: 14 amino acids. CDR3 sequence: CASSLGGQVNGYTF. CDR3 nucleotides: TGTGCCAGCAGCTTAGGGGGACAGGTCAATGGCTACACCTTC.

This clone was seen a handful of times. The gene calls are TRBV6-1 and TRBJ2-1, with D possibly being TRBD1 or TRBD2 (5 bases each). Germline CDR1 and CDR2: MNHNS and SASEGT. V was shortened by 11 bases and J by 4 bases, with 15 bases between the two germline ends. The CDR3 sequence is 13 residues long. CDR3 sequence reads: CAGLGREYNEQFF. The CDR3 nucleotides are TGTGCCGGTCTCGGCAGGGAGTACAATGAGCAGTTCTTC.

Notes on this clone: This CDR3 is also generated by other DNA sequences in the sample. The chain recombines TRBV19 with TRBJ2-1, with 8 bases aligning to TRBD2. Germline assignment: CDR1 LNHDA and CDR2 SQIVND (reference sequence). V gave up 1 base and J gave up 4 bases; unmatched junction bases: 6. CDR3 size: 16 residues. CDR3 protein: CASSIGLAGTYNEQFF. The CDR3, as DNA: TGTGCCAGTAGTATAGGTCTAGCGGGCACTTACAATGAGCAGTTCTTC.

The CDR3 spells CATTSGTGKQETQYF. The DNA of the CDR3 is TGTGCCACCACCTCCGGGACAGGTAAACAAGAGACCCAGTACTTC. The chain recombines TRBV19 with TRBJ2-5; 8 bases map to TRBD1. CDR3 length equals 15 residues. Germline CDR1 LNHDA, CDR2 SQIVND (reference sequence). With V trimmed by 10 bases and J by 2 bases, 12 bases remained unmatched.

V is TRBV5-1 and J is TRBJ2-1; tentative D call: TRBD2 (6 bases). The germline V gene encodes CDR1 SGHRS and CDR2 YFSETQ. Trimming shortened V by 0 bases and J by 4 bases, and 11 bases separated the two germline ends. The CDR3 sequence is 15 residues long. CDR3 loop: CASSLEEGVYNEQFF. The CDR3 bases are TGCGCCAGCAGCTTGGAGGAGGGAGTATACAATGAGCAGTTCTTC.

This chain joins TRBV2 and TRBJ2-7; D is perhaps TRBD1 (6 bases). Germline CDR1 is SNHLY and CDR2 is FYNNEI. Trimming cost V 4 bases and J 3 bases, with 10 bases left between them. This CDR3 is built from 13 residues. The CDR3 loop reads CASSADSRYEQYF. The CDR3 coding sequence is TGTGCCAGCAGTGCGGACAGCCGCTACGAGCAGTACTTC.

CDR3 coding DNA: TGTGCCAGCAGCCCACCCGAGACCACCTACAATGAGCAGTTCTTC. Its protein product is CASSPPETTYNEQFF. The chain employs TRBV11-2 and TRBJ2-1; D call uncertain. The CDR3 sequence is 15 residues long. The germline V and J ends were trimmed by 5 bases and 2 bases, with 13 bases remaining between them. Germline-derived CDR1 and CDR2 are SGHAT and FQNNGV. Full variable domain (rest looked up from reference TRBV11-2 and TRBJ2-1): EAGVAQSPRYKIIEKRQSVAFWCNPISGHATLYWYQQILGQGPKLLIQFQNNGVVDDSQLPKDRFSAERLKGVDSTLKIQPAKLEDSAVYLCASSPPETTYNEQFFGPGTRLTVL.

The rearrangement uses TRBV28 and TRBJ2-1; D ambiguous. V lost 6 bases, J lost 3 bases, and 6 bases lay in between. CDR1 and CDR2 from the germline V gene are MDHEN and SYDVKM. The CDR3 extends over 12 amino acids. The CDR3 DNA reads as TGTGCCAGCAGCCCCCTCTACAATGAGCAGTTCTTC. This sequence encodes CASSPLYNEQFF.

The chain links TRBV5-4 to TRBJ2-3; D possibly uses TRBD1 or TRBD2 (5 bases each). The CDR3 is 15 residues long. Deletions cut 2 bases from V and 6 bases from J, with 16 bases between. Germline CDR1 is SGHNT and CDR2 is YYREEE (reference sequence). The CDR3 DNA reads TGTGCCAGCAGCTTTGAGGGGTGGGCGGATGATACGCAGTATTTT. Translated, it gives CASSFEGWADDTQYF.